A selection of T cell receptor beta chains follows, all from one sample in a study of CD8+CD57+ T cells in acquired aplastic anemia. TCRdb itself ran the reads through MiXCR, one entry per CDR3 protein. The sample has over 150,000 distinct CDR3 sequences; roughly 45% are singletons. The sequencing sample was made of sorted CD4+, CD8+, or CD8+CD57+ T cells (not recorded which) from PBMCs. These receptors originate from a human donor in good health. Each CDR3 is given with its conserved first and last residue. Each record gives: clone size, J gene, V gene, D gene, CDR3 protein, CDR3 DNA. D genes are given only for firm matches. Not every row has a clone size; where given, it reads once, few, many or a size class.

abundance: -; j_gene: TRBJ2-5; v_gene: TRBV28; d_gene: -; CDR3aa: CASAQGKETQYF; CDR3nt: TGTGCCAGCGCACAGGGAAAAGAGACCCAGTACTTC
abundance: -; j_gene: TRBJ2-1; v_gene: TRBV19; d_gene: TRBD2; CDR3aa: CASSIRTSGNAEQFF; CDR3nt: TGTGCCAGTAGTATTCGGACTAGCGGGAATGCTGAGCAGTTCTTC
abundance: -; j_gene: TRBJ2-2; v_gene: TRBV6-2/TRBV6-3; d_gene: -; CDR3aa: CASSYRLTGGASAGELFF; CDR3nt: TGTGCCAGCAGTTACCGACTTACAGGGGGGGCTTCGGCCGGGGAGCTGTTTTTT
abundance: -; j_gene: TRBJ2-3; v_gene: TRBV20-1; d_gene: TRBD2; CDR3aa: CSARAGGGRADTQYF; CDR3nt: TGCAGTGCTAGAGCTGGCGGGGGGCGCGCAGATACGCAGTATTTT
abundance: -; j_gene: TRBJ2-7; v_gene: TRBV12-3/TRBV12-4; d_gene: TRBD2; CDR3aa: CASSSRLAGGPYEQYF; CDR3nt: TGTGCCAGCAGTTCTAGGCTAGCGGGAGGGCCTTACGAGCAGTACTTC
abundance: -; j_gene: TRBJ2-5; v_gene: TRBV4-1; d_gene: TRBD1; CDR3aa: CASSPGGQGFGETQYF; CDR3nt: TGCGCCAGCAGCCCGGGGGGACAGGGCTTTGGGGAGACCCAGTACTTC
abundance: -; j_gene: TRBJ1-5; v_gene: TRBV19; d_gene: TRBD1; CDR3aa: CASRSRDRGFNQPQHF; CDR3nt: TGTGCCAGTAGGAGCCGGGACAGGGGTTTCAATCAGCCCCAGCATTTT
abundance: once; j_gene: TRBJ2-7; v_gene: TRBV11-2; d_gene: TRBD2; CDR3aa: CASSLLRTSGNTYEQYF; CDR3nt: TGTGCCAGCAGCCTACTACGGACTAGCGGGAATACCTACGAGCAGTACTTC
abundance: many; j_gene: TRBJ1-6; v_gene: TRBV5-6; d_gene: -; CDR3aa: CASSWDTLSPLHF; CDR3nt: TGTGCCAGCAGCTGGGACACATTATCACCCCTCCACTTT
abundance: many; j_gene: TRBJ2-3; v_gene: TRBV7-3; d_gene: -; CDR3aa: CASSLTPTDTQYF; CDR3nt: TGTGCCAGCAGCTTAACCCCCACAGATACGCAGTATTTT
abundance: -; j_gene: TRBJ1-2; v_gene: TRBV19; d_gene: -; CDR3aa: CARTEHRVNYGYTF; CDR3nt: TGTGCCCGTACCGAACACAGGGTTAACTATGGCTACACCTTC
abundance: -; j_gene: TRBJ1-5; v_gene: TRBV28; d_gene: -; CDR3aa: CASHRDTISNQPQHF; CDR3nt: TGTGCCAGCCACAGGGACACCATTAGCAATCAGCCCCAGCATTTT
abundance: -; j_gene: TRBJ2-3; v_gene: TRBV2; d_gene: -; CDR3aa: CATSDPRGAADTQYF; CDR3nt: TGTGCCACCAGTGACCCAAGAGGGGCCGCAGATACGCAGTATTTT
abundance: -; j_gene: TRBJ2-2; v_gene: TRBV24-1; d_gene: -; CDR3aa: CATSDSPIRRTGELFF; CDR3nt: TGTGCCACCAGTGATTCCCCTATTAGGCGCACCGGGGAGCTGTTTTTT
abundance: -; j_gene: TRBJ1-1; v_gene: TRBV15; d_gene: -; CDR3aa: CATRTVEGEAFF; CDR3nt: TGTGCCACCAGGACAGTAGAGGGTGAAGCTTTCTTT
abundance: many; j_gene: TRBJ1-5; v_gene: TRBV11-2; d_gene: -; CDR3aa: CASSLASGPQPQHF; CDR3nt: TGTGCCAGCAGCTTAGCATCGGGTCCTCAGCCCCAGCATTTT
abundance: -; j_gene: TRBJ2-5; v_gene: TRBV10-3; d_gene: -; CDR3aa: CAASGLQETQYF; CDR3nt: TGTGCCGCGTCTGGACTGCAAGAGACCCAGTACTTC
abundance: once; j_gene: TRBJ1-5; v_gene: TRBV10-3; d_gene: TRBD1; CDR3aa: CAISDGPQGAGQPQHF; CDR3nt: TGTGCCATCAGTGATGGTCCACAGGGGGCGGGGCAGCCCCAGCATTTT
abundance: few; j_gene: TRBJ1-1; v_gene: TRBV3-1; d_gene: -; CDR3aa: CASSQEIGNTEAFF; CDR3nt: TGTGCCAGCAGCCAAGAGATTGGGAACACTGAAGCTTTCTTT
abundance: many; j_gene: TRBJ2-1; v_gene: TRBV4-2; d_gene: TRBD1; CDR3aa: CASSPDRANEQFF; CDR3nt: TGTGCCAGCAGCCCGGACAGGGCCAATGAGCAGTTCTTC
abundance: many; j_gene: TRBJ2-7; v_gene: TRBV2; d_gene: TRBD1; CDR3aa: CASRWGTGGAEQYF; CDR3nt: TGTGCCAGCAGGTGGGGGACAGGGGGCGCCGAGCAGTACTTC
abundance: -; j_gene: TRBJ2-5; v_gene: TRBV10-3; d_gene: -; CDR3aa: CAISEGGDQGTQYF; CDR3nt: TGTGCCATCAGTGAAGGAGGAGATCAAGGGACCCAGTACTTC
abundance: -; j_gene: TRBJ2-2; v_gene: TRBV7-9; d_gene: -; CDR3aa: CASRRQSNTGELFF; CDR3nt: TGTGCCAGCAGGAGACAGAGTAACACCGGGGAGCTGTTTTTT
abundance: few; j_gene: TRBJ2-1; v_gene: TRBV7-9; d_gene: TRBD2; CDR3aa: CASRGAGAFYNEQFF; CDR3nt: TGTGCCAGCAGGGGCGCGGGAGCCTTCTACAATGAGCAGTTCTTC
abundance: many; j_gene: TRBJ2-2; v_gene: TRBV16; d_gene: -; CDR3aa: CASSQSSVAGELFF; CDR3nt: TGTGCCAGCAGCCAATCTTCCGTCGCCGGGGAGCTGTTTTTT
abundance: few; j_gene: TRBJ1-2; v_gene: TRBV10-3; d_gene: -; CDR3aa: CAITGRDGYTF; CDR3nt: TGTGCCATCACAGGGAGGGATGGCTACACCTTC
abundance: -; j_gene: TRBJ2-1; v_gene: TRBV12-3/TRBV12-4; d_gene: TRBD2; CDR3aa: CASSLPGGLNEQFF; CDR3nt: TGTGCCAGCAGTTTGCCGGGGGGGCTCAATGAGCAGTTCTTC
abundance: many; j_gene: TRBJ2-2; v_gene: TRBV7-8; d_gene: -; CDR3aa: CASSLALGRAGELFF; CDR3nt: TGTGCCAGCAGCTTAGCGCTAGGGCGGGCCGGGGAGCTGTTTTTT
abundance: many; j_gene: TRBJ1-1; v_gene: TRBV10-3; d_gene: TRBD1; CDR3aa: CAISVDRVIGAFF; CDR3nt: TGTGCCATCAGTGTAGACAGGGTTATCGGAGCTTTCTTT
abundance: once; j_gene: TRBJ2-3; v_gene: TRBV19; d_gene: -; CDR3aa: CASSIAGAGADTQYF; CDR3nt: TGCGCCAGTAGTATCGCGGGGGCTGGGGCAGATACGCAGTATTTT
abundance: many; j_gene: TRBJ2-7; v_gene: TRBV15; d_gene: -; CDR3aa: CATSRVGYEQYF; CDR3nt: TGTGCCACCAGCAGAGTAGGTTACGAGCAGTACTTC
abundance: many; j_gene: TRBJ2-1; v_gene: TRBV7-2; d_gene: TRBD2; CDR3aa: CASSRLAVEQFF; CDR3nt: TGTGCCAGCAGCCGACTAGCGGTTGAGCAGTTCTTC
abundance: -; j_gene: TRBJ2-2; v_gene: TRBV14; d_gene: -; CDR3aa: CASSPDVGELFF; CDR3nt: TGTGCCAGCAGCCCGGACGTAGGGGAGCTGTTTTTT
abundance: many; j_gene: TRBJ2-3; v_gene: TRBV7-3; d_gene: TRBD1; CDR3aa: CASSAQGVDTQYF; CDR3nt: TGTGCCAGCAGTGCTCAGGGGGTTGATACGCAGTATTTT
abundance: many; j_gene: TRBJ1-5; v_gene: TRBV5-6; d_gene: TRBD1; CDR3aa: CASSRQGFIQPQHF; CDR3nt: TGTGCCAGCAGTCGACAGGGGTTTATTCAGCCCCAGCATTTT
abundance: few; j_gene: TRBJ2-7; v_gene: TRBV18; d_gene: TRBD2; CDR3aa: CASSPTSGTIREQYF; CDR3nt: TGTGCCAGCTCACCTACTAGCGGGACGATCCGGGAGCAGTACTTC
abundance: -; j_gene: TRBJ2-1; v_gene: TRBV19; d_gene: -; CDR3aa: CASCAGTSNEQFF; CDR3nt: TGTGCCAGTTGCGCAGGGACCTCCAATGAGCAGTTCTTC
abundance: -; j_gene: TRBJ2-1; v_gene: TRBV24-1; d_gene: -; CDR3aa: CATSDAGLNEQFF; CDR3nt: TGTGCCACCAGTGATGCAGGGCTCAATGAGCAGTTCTTC
abundance: many; j_gene: TRBJ1-2; v_gene: TRBV6-1; d_gene: TRBD1; CDR3aa: CASSPGQIATNYGYTF; CDR3nt: TGTGCCAGCTCGCCGGGACAGATCGCGACTAACTATGGCTACACCTTC
abundance: few; j_gene: TRBJ2-2; v_gene: TRBV19; d_gene: -; CDR3aa: CASSIQSGLTGELFF; CDR3nt: TGTGCCAGTAGTATACAATCAGGGTTGACTGGGGAGCTGTTTTTT
abundance: -; j_gene: TRBJ2-1; v_gene: TRBV7-2; d_gene: TRBD2; CDR3aa: CASGKREGKQFF; CDR3nt: TGTGCCAGCGGAAAGCGGGAGGGTAAGCAGTTCTTC